The clone carrying this TCR beta chain appeared a few times. Its antigen is not identified. Other DNA sequences in this specimen translate into the identical CDR3. Expressed TCRB transcripts were sequenced because the isolated RNA had all been reverse transcribed beforehand. Reads from naive, central memory and regulatory T cell samples averaged around 3.6 million. Generated by immunoSEQ multiplex PCR, the TCRdb table keeps only in-frame clones and is missing some. The top ten hold approximately 0.046% of the sample, which has 360,000 or so clones, around 20% seen once. V was clipped by 4 bases and J by 1 base, with 11 bases between them. Germline V CDR1 and CDR2: SGHRS, YFSETQ. The CDR3 consists of 14 residues. This record belongs to a study of beta chain features in type 1 diabetes. Broader study findings: Comparison showed that naive, central memory and Treg TCRB repertoires appeared more similar among patients than among healthy donors. Type 1 diabetes patients had moderately but significantly shorter TCRB CDR3s in all four CD4+ subsets.

The specimen sequenced was naive CD4+ T cells from blood. V is TRBV5-1 and J is TRBJ1-1; a weak D match, TRBD1 (6 bases). The TCR comes from a young woman in good health. The DNA for the CDR3 is TGCGCCAGCAGCGTAACAGGGACGAACACTGAAGCTTTCTTT. Translated: CASSVTGTNTEAFF. The full variable domain, its missing parts supplied by reference TRBV5-1 and TRBJ1-1, is KAGVTQTPRYLIKTRGQQVTLSCSPISGHRSVSWYQQTPGQGLQFLFEYFSETQRNKGNFPGRFSGRQFSNSRSEMNVSTLELGDSALYLCASSVTGTNTEAFFGQGTRLTVV.